The 6 T cell receptor beta chains below all came from one sample that was sequenced in a study of blood T cell repertoires in COVID-19. The method was immunoSEQ multiplex PCR; TCRdb's version includes in-frame clones alone and lacks a portion of them. The data hold about 380,000 clones, with 85% to 90% observed a single time. Sample: PBMCs or T cells enriched from blood (not recorded which). The receptors originated from a woman between 18 and 30 years old who had recovered from COVID-19.

CDR3 sequence (DNA): TGTGCCAGCAGCTCATCCCAGGGGGCCTTACATACGCAGTATTTT. Its protein product is CASSSSQGALHTQYF. This chain links TRBV5-6 with TRBJ2-3; 8 bases are a match to TRBD1. CDR3 length equals 15 residues. From germline, CDR1 is SGHDT and CDR2 YYEEEE. The junction had 10 bases not matched to a gene; V was cut back by 3 bases and J by 7 bases.

This chain uses TRBV19 with TRBJ2-3, with 10 bases that match TRBD2. CDR1 LNHDA and CDR2 SQIVND come from the germline V gene (reference sequence). The V and J ends lost 7 bases and 6 bases, in that order; junction bases with no gene match: 10. The CDR3 sequence is 15 residues long. CDR3 DNA: TGTGCCAGTACCCCGAGGGAGCGGGGGGGTGATACGCAGTATTTT. This translates into CASTPRERGGDTQYF.

V and J are TRBV12-5 and TRBJ1-1; weak D call: TRBD1 (6 bases). Germline CDR1 and CDR2: LGHNT and FRNRAP. V was pared by 3 bases and J by 5 bases, with 13 bases between. The CDR3 has 14 residues. The CDR3 DNA reads as TGTGCTAGTGGTTTCAGGGGAATCGGGACTGAAGCTTTCTTT. It specifies CASGFRGIGTEAFF.

The genes are TRBV4-1 and TRBJ2-7; TRBD1 agrees at 10 bases. CDR3 length: 13 residues. V trimming: 6 bases; J trimming: 3 bases; junction bases outside the gene matches: 2. Germline V gene data show CDR1 as MGHRA and CDR2 as YSYEKL. CDR3: CASRGTGDYEQYF. The CDR3 DNA reads TGCGCCAGCAGGGGGACAGGGGACTACGAGCAGTACTTC.

V and J are TRBV2 and TRBJ1-2, with TRBD1 matching 7 bases. The CDR3 contains 12 residues. Germline CDR1 SNHLY, CDR2 FYNNEI. Germline trimming cut 6 bases from V and 7 bases from J; bases unmatched to any gene: 5. CDR3 nucleotides: TGTGCCAGCAGGGAGACAGGGTTTGGCTACACCTTC. This encodes CASRETGFGYTF.

The genes are TRBV18 and TRBJ2-7; D is ambiguous. Germline V gives CDR1 KGHSH, CDR2 LQKENI. This CDR3 is built from 14 residues. Trimming left V 2 bases short and J 0 bases short, with 8 bases between. The CDR3 region is CASSPRVPSYEQYF. The DNA for the CDR3 is TGTGCCAGCTCACCAAGAGTGCCCTCCTACGAGCAGTACTTC.